The rows below give T cell receptor beta chains drawn from one sample of a study of Tregs in tolerant kidney transplant recipients. The repertoire was sequenced with immunoSEQ multiplex PCR; TCRdb's copy has only in-frame clones and lacks some. Of approximately 81,000 clones listed, 91% are singletons. Material: CD4+ T cells from blood (PBMCs), obtained 24 months after the transplant. These receptors came from a human patient who received a combined kidney and bone marrow transplant. T cells may partly derive from the graft donor. The CDR3 runs from the conserved cysteine through the conserved F or W. Fields, in order: J gene, clone size, V gene, D gene, CDR3 protein, CDR3 DNA. D genes are given only for firm matches. Expanded clones get a size class; other rows say once, few or many, or leave the size out.

j_call: TRBJ2-7
clone_size: NA
v_call: TRBV6-1
d_call: TRBD2
cdr3_aa: CASSEAAGALYEQYF
cdr3_nt: TGTGCCAGCAGTGAAGCAGCGGGGGCCCTGTACGAGCAGTACTTC

j_call: TRBJ2-2
clone_size: once
v_call: TRBV19
d_call: TRBD2
cdr3_aa: CASRKFAAVTSGNTGELFF
cdr3_nt: TGTGCCAGTAGGAAATTCGCGGCCGTGACTAGCGGTAACACCGGGGAGCTGTTTTTT

j_call: TRBJ1-4
clone_size: once
v_call: TRBV14
d_call: NA
cdr3_aa: CASSQDRGRAEKLFF
cdr3_nt: TGTGCCAGCAGCCAAGATCGAGGCAGAGCTGAAAAACTGTTTTTT

j_call: TRBJ1-3
clone_size: NA
v_call: TRBV28
d_call: TRBD1
cdr3_aa: CASSSRGPGNTIYF
cdr3_nt: TGTGCCAGCAGTTCCAGGGGGCCTGGAAACACCATATATTTT

j_call: TRBJ2-3
clone_size: NA
v_call: TRBV15
d_call: NA
cdr3_aa: CATSRDQETGTDTQYF
cdr3_nt: TGTGCCACCAGCAGAGATCAGGAGACAGGCACAGATACGCAGTATTTT

j_call: TRBJ1-2
clone_size: few
v_call: TRBV10-1
d_call: NA
cdr3_aa: CASSRVLDGYTF
cdr3_nt: TGCGCCAGCAGCAGGGTATTGGATGGCTACACCTTC

j_call: TRBJ2-3
clone_size: NA
v_call: TRBV5-6
d_call: TRBD1
cdr3_aa: CASSTTGGTDTQYF
cdr3_nt: TGTGCCAGCAGCACGACAGGGGGCACAGATACGCAGTATTTT

j_call: TRBJ1-5
clone_size: NA
v_call: TRBV19
d_call: NA
cdr3_aa: CASSIRFSNQPQHF
cdr3_nt: TGTGCCAGTAGTATTCGTTTTTCCAATCAGCCCCAGCATTTT

j_call: TRBJ2-7
clone_size: NA
v_call: TRBV4-2
d_call: TRBD2
cdr3_aa: CASSQGAGLASHEQYF
cdr3_nt: TGTGCCAGCAGCCAAGGGGCGGGACTAGCGTCCCACGAGCAGTACTTC

j_call: TRBJ1-1
clone_size: NA
v_call: TRBV10-3
d_call: NA
cdr3_aa: CAISEQRDTEAFF
cdr3_nt: TGTGCCATCAGTGAACAGAGAGACACTGAAGCTTTCTTT

j_call: TRBJ2-5
clone_size: NA
v_call: TRBV9
d_call: NA
cdr3_aa: CASSVGGTQETQYF
cdr3_nt: TGTGCCAGCAGCGTCGGGGGAACCCAAGAGACCCAGTACTTC

j_call: TRBJ1-2
clone_size: NA
v_call: TRBV2
d_call: TRBD1
cdr3_aa: CASRMWDSYGYTF
cdr3_nt: TGTGCCAGCCGAATGTGGGACAGCTATGGCTACACCTTC

j_call: TRBJ1-2
clone_size: NA
v_call: TRBV12-5
d_call: NA
cdr3_aa: CASATLTTNYGYTF
cdr3_nt: TGTGCTAGTGCCACCCTTACTACTAACTATGGCTACACCTTC

j_call: TRBJ2-4
clone_size: once
v_call: TRBV15
d_call: NA
cdr3_aa: CATSRDGGTAKNIQYF
cdr3_nt: TGTGCCACCAGCAGAGATGGGGGGACAGCCAAAAACATTCAGTACTTC

j_call: TRBJ2-7
clone_size: NA
v_call: TRBV7-2
d_call: NA
cdr3_aa: CASSLMYGSSYEQYF
cdr3_nt: TGTGCCAGCAGCTTAATGTACGGGAGCTCCTACGAGCAGTACTTC

j_call: TRBJ1-2
clone_size: NA
v_call: TRBV7-9
d_call: TRBD1
cdr3_aa: CASSSFDRGDGYTF
cdr3_nt: TGTGCCAGCAGCTCATTCGACAGGGGTGATGGCTACACCTTC

j_call: TRBJ1-1
clone_size: NA
v_call: TRBV11-3
d_call: TRBD1
cdr3_aa: CASSLAGGRGNTEAFF
cdr3_nt: TGTGCCAGCAGCTTGGCAGGGGGGCGGGGGAACACTGAAGCTTTCTTT

j_call: TRBJ1-6
clone_size: NA
v_call: TRBV27
d_call: TRBD1
cdr3_aa: CASSASQGIAYNSPLHF
cdr3_nt: TGTGCCAGCAGTGCCTCACAGGGGATTGCCTATAATTCCCCCCTCCACTTT

j_call: TRBJ2-7
clone_size: NA
v_call: TRBV14
d_call: NA
cdr3_aa: CASSRSGLSSYEQYF
cdr3_nt: TGTGCCAGCAGCCGGTCAGGGCTTTCCTCCTACGAGCAGTACTTC

j_call: TRBJ1-6
clone_size: NA
v_call: TRBV15
d_call: TRBD1
cdr3_aa: CATSRGGTGGHYNSPLHF
cdr3_nt: TGTGCCACCAGCAGAGGGGGGACAGGGGGGCACTATAATTCCCCCCTCCACTTT